This TCR beta chain is drawn from a study of beta chain features in type 1 diabetes. For the study at large: Patients and healthy donors were similar in age, gender and cell yields. Examination covered around 98 million sorted cells spanning all samples. General study points: cDNA-based reads could over-represent cells with high TCR expression. Type 1 diabetes patients showed a moderate but significant shortening of TCRB CDR3s in all four CD4+ subsets.

The isolated RNA, all of it, was reverse transcribed, so expressed TCRB transcripts were what got sequenced. Some clones are missing from TCRdb's copy, which holds only in-frame ones; the method was immunoSEQ multiplex PCR. The sample records around 690,000 clones, roughly an eighth being singletons. Concerning this clone itself: The antigen is not known.

This CDR3 is built from 16 residues. Germline CDR1 WSHSY, CDR2 SAAADI. V lost 2 bases, J lost 2 bases, and 13 bases lay in between. The sequence derives from a man aged 25 to 40 with type 1 diabetes. The genes are TRBV10-2 and TRBJ1-3; D remains unclear. Sequencing input: naive CD4+ T cells from blood. CDR3 bases: TGCGCCAGCAGTGAGCGCTGGGTAGGCGCTGGAAACACCATATATTTT. Amino acids: CASSERWVGAGNTIYF.